Below, 19 T cell receptor beta chains from the same sample are listed, as sequenced in a study of graft-versus-host responses after intestinal transplantation. The repertoire was sequenced with immunoSEQ multiplex PCR; TCRdb's copy has only in-frame clones and lacks some. The sample has 89,000 or so clones, roughly 80% seen once. Antigens of these TCRs are unknown. Sequenced here: unstimulated CD4+ T cells sorted from spleen or lymph node cells, sampled before intestinal transplant. These receptors were collected from a human donor who received an intestinal transplant.

The chain links TRBV2 to TRBJ1-2; D gene uncertain. Per germline, CDR1 SNHLY and CDR2 FYNNEI. The CDR3 covers 12 residues. The V gene lost 7 bases and the J gene lost 8 bases, with 14 bases spanning the gap. The CDR3 spells CASTRTGDGYTF. The CDR3 bases are TGTGCCAGCACACGTACGGGTGACGGCTACACCTTC.

This chain uses TRBV10-3 with TRBJ2-7, with D perhaps TRBD2 (6 bases). The V end lost 8 bases, the J end lost 4 bases, and 9 bases lay between the germline ends. CDR1 is ENHRY and CDR2 is SYGVKD in the germline V gene. This CDR3 is built from 11 residues. Here the CDR3 reads CAIASEYEQYF. The DNA for the CDR3 is TGTGCCATCGCTAGCGAGTACGAGCAGTACTTC.

The chain is built from TRBV11-2 and TRBJ1-2; no firm D call. V lost 4 bases and J lost 4, with 10 bases in between. Germline values: CDR1 SGHAT, CDR2 FQNNGV. The CDR3 length is 13 residues. CDR3: CASSSGLSYGYTF. For the CDR3, the DNA is TGTGCCAGCAGCTCAGGTCTGAGCTATGGCTACACCTTC. The full variable domain, completed using reference TRBV11-2 and TRBJ1-2, is EAGVAQSPRYKIIEKRQSVAFWCNPISGHATLYWYQQILGQGPKLLIQFQNNGVVDDSQLPKDRFSAERLKGVDSTLKIQPAKLEDSAVYLCASSSGLSYGYTFGSGTRLTVV.

The chain is built from TRBV10-3 and TRBJ2-7; possible D gene TRBD1, 6 bases. The V end was cut by 6 bases, the J end by 2 bases, with 11 bases between. CDR1 is ENHRY and CDR2 is SYGVKD in the germline V gene. The CDR3 extends over 13 amino acids. The CDR3 protein is CAIRATGTYEQYF. The DNA of the CDR3 is TGTGCCATCAGGGCGACAGGCACCTACGAGCAGTACTTC.

The chain joins TRBV27 to TRBJ2-7; TRBD2 aligns across 10 bases. The V segment lost 7 bases and the J segment 2 bases; nucleotides outside the gene matches: 11. Germline-derived CDR1 and CDR2 are MNHEY and SMNVEV (reference sequence). There are 16 residues in the CDR3. CDR3 region: CASNPLGTSVAYEQYF. The CDR3 nucleotides are TGTGCCAGCAATCCCCTCGGGACTAGCGTGGCCTACGAGCAGTACTTC.

The gene calls are TRBV6-5 and TRBJ1-2; 9 bases line up with TRBD1. V was clipped by 6 bases and J by 5 bases; unmatched bases: 10. The germline V gene encodes CDR1 MNHEY and CDR2 SVGAGI. CDR3 length equals 15 residues. CDR3 protein: CASRDGDRAWYGYTF. The CDR3 DNA is TGTGCCAGCAGGGACGGGGACAGGGCATGGTATGGCTACACCTTC.

The chain recombines TRBV2 with TRBJ1-3, with D tentatively TRBD1 (6 bases). Trimming took off 3 bases at V and 2 bases at J, with 11 bases between the two ends. CDR3 length: 15 residues. Germline CDR1 reads SNHLY; CDR2 reads FYNNEI. The CDR3 nucleotides are TGTGCCAGCAGTGAGAGGGGGTCAACTGGAAACACCATATATTTT. Translating gives CASSERGSTGNTIYF.

The chain carries TRBV2 and TRBJ2-5; 7 bases line up with TRBD1. This CDR3 comprises 13 residues. The V segment lost 6 bases and the J segment 3 bases; nucleotides outside the gene matches: 4. Germline V gives CDR1 SNHLY, CDR2 FYNNEI. CDR3 sequence reads: CASSEQGEETQYF. In DNA form, the CDR3 reads TGTGCCAGCAGCGAGCAGGGGGAAGAGACCCAGTACTTC.

The CDR3 sequence: CASSIAGVGETQYF. In DNA, the CDR3 is TGTGCCAGCAGCATAGCGGGAGTAGGAGAGACCCAGTACTTC. This chain connects TRBV2 to TRBJ2-5; 9 bases align to TRBD2. J gave up 4 bases and V 6 bases, and 6 bases lay outside the gene matches. Germline values: CDR1 SNHLY, CDR2 FYNNEI. This CDR3 spans 14 amino acids.

The V call is TRBV28, the J call TRBJ2-5; a possible D gene is TRBD2 (5 bases). The CDR3 length is 14 residues. Looked up from germline, CDR1 is MDHEN and CDR2 is SYDVKM. V was trimmed by 6 bases and J by 0 bases, leaving 11 bases between them. CDR3 amino acids: CASRVGGDQETQYF. CDR3 DNA sequence: TGTGCCAGCAGAGTAGGAGGAGACCAAGAGACCCAGTACTTC.

DNA of the CDR3: TGTGCCAGCAGCTGGGACTCCGACACTGAAGCTTTCTTT. Its translation is CASSWDSDTEAFF. The V gene is TRBV7-9, the J gene TRBJ1-1; possible D gene TRBD1, 5 bases. This CDR3 is built from 13 residues. Germline V gene data show CDR1 as SEHNR and CDR2 as FQNEAQ (reference sequence). Trimming removed 4 bases at V and 3 bases at J, with 9 bases between.

The chain combines TRBV28 with TRBJ2-7; 16 bases map to TRBD2. The V and J ends lost 8 bases and 3 bases, in that order; junction bases with no gene match: 7. Germline V CDR1 and CDR2: MDHEN, SYDVKM. CDR3 size: 16 residues. The CDR3 coding sequence is TGTGCCAGCTCCGGGACTAGCGGGGGGGCGGTCTACGAGCAGTACTTC. Translated: CASSGTSGGAVYEQYF. Full variable domain (rest looked up from reference TRBV28 and TRBJ2-7): DVKVTQSSRYLVKRTGEKVFLECVQDMDHENMFWYRQDPGLGLRLIYFSYDVKMKEKGDIPEGYSVSREKKERFSLILESASTNQTSMYLCASSGTSGGAVYEQYFGPGTRLTVT.

The genes are TRBV11-3 and TRBJ2-2; 10 bases agree with TRBD1. Germline loops: CDR1 SGHNT, CDR2 YENEEA. The CDR3 has 15 amino acids. V trimming: 5 bases; J trimming: 6 bases; junction bases outside the gene matches: 6. DNA for the CDR3: TGTGCCAGCAGCCCGGGGACAGGGGTCCCCGGGGAGCTGTTTTTT. The encoded protein is CASSPGTGVPGELFF.

The chain combines TRBV5-1 with TRBJ1-2, with 7 nucleotides matching TRBD1. The CDR3 consists of 14 residues. J gave up 0 bases and V 4 bases, and 3 bases lay outside the gene matches. Germline assignment: CDR1 SGHRS and CDR2 YFSETQ. This CDR3 is CASSHDRANYGYTF. CDR3 nucleotide sequence: TGCGCCAGCAGCCACGACAGGGCTAACTATGGCTACACCTTC.

The gene calls are TRBV27 and TRBJ1-4; 7 bases agree with TRBD1. The trim removed 6 bases at V and 8 bases at J, leaving 12 bases unmatched. The CDR3 has 15 residues. The germline V gene has CDR1 MNHEY and CDR2 SMNVEV (reference sequence). CDR3 loop: CASSLRGLGGEKLFF. The CDR3 DNA follows: TGTGCCAGCAGCCTCAGGGGATTAGGGGGCGAAAAACTGTTTTTT. The full variable domain, completed using reference TRBV27 and TRBJ1-4, is EAQVTQNPRYLITVTGKKLTVTCSQNMNHEYMSWYRQDPGLGLRQIYYSMNVEVTDKGDVPEGYKVSRKEKRNFPLILESPSPNQTSLYFCASSLRGLGGEKLFFGSGTQLSVL.

The rearrangement joins TRBV6-5 to TRBJ1-1; unclear D gene. Trimming stripped 5 bases from V and 2 bases from J, with 12 bases between. This CDR3 region has 14 residues. The V gene's germline CDR1 is MNHEY and CDR2 SVGAGI. CDR3 loop: CASSERHRNTEAFF. In DNA form, the CDR3 reads TGTGCCAGCAGTGAAAGACATCGTAACACTGAAGCTTTCTTT.

The chain combines TRBV5-6 with TRBJ2-5; D unclear. Germline CDR1 is SGHDT and CDR2 is YYEEEE. V shed 3 bases and J shed 5 bases, with 5 bases lying between them. The CDR3 loop spans 11 amino acids. The CDR3 region has the DNA TGTGCCAGCAGCTCTATGGAGACCCAGTACTTC. This gives the protein CASSSMETQYF. Supplemented by reference TRBV5-6 and TRBJ2-5, the full variable domain reads DAGVTQSPTHLIKTRGQQVTLRCSPKSGHDTVSWYQQALGQGPQFIFQYYEEEERQRGNFPDRFSGHQFPNYSSELNVNALLLGDSALYLCASSSMETQYFGPGTRLLVL.

J is TRBJ2-5 and V is TRBV11-2, with TRBD2 as a possible D gene (6 bases). The CDR3 loop spans 14 amino acids. Per the germline V gene, CDR1 is SGHAT and CDR2 is FQNNGV. Trimming shortened V by 6 bases and J by 1 base, and 12 bases separated the two germline ends. CDR3 residues: CASSPTSIQETQYF. The CDR3 DNA is TGTGCCAGCAGTCCAACTAGCATCCAAGAGACCCAGTACTTC.

The chain combines TRBV18 with TRBJ1-1; possibly TRBD1 for D (5 bases). The V and J ends lost 2 bases and 6 bases respectively, with 7 bases between them. The CDR3 sequence is 12 residues long. Germline-derived CDR1 and CDR2 are KGHSH and LQKENI. The CDR3 DNA sequence: TGTGCCAGCTCACCAGGGGCGGCTGAAGCTTTCTTT. Protein: CASSPGAAEAFF.